The T cell receptor (beta chain) described here comes from a study of identical twins. This clonotype has more than one count but fewer than ten. MiXCR, applied by TCRdb to the 5' RACE reads, yields one record per CDR3 protein. The sample contains a few hundred thousand distinct CDR3 sequences, around 20% of which appear only once. Germline V gene data show CDR1 as DFQATT and CDR2 as SNEGSKA (reference sequence). This CDR3 contains 15 residues. Trimming pared 0 bases from V and 7 bases from J, leaving 18 bases between. The chain joins TRBV20-1 to TRBJ1-2, with unresolved D. Sequenced material: naive T cells sorted from blood. The sequence was collected from a man aged 45 to 65 in good health. The CDR3 spells CSARDQTVALVGYTF. CDR3 coding DNA: TGCAGTGCTAGAGATCAAACAGTGGCCCTAGTTGGCTACACCTTC.